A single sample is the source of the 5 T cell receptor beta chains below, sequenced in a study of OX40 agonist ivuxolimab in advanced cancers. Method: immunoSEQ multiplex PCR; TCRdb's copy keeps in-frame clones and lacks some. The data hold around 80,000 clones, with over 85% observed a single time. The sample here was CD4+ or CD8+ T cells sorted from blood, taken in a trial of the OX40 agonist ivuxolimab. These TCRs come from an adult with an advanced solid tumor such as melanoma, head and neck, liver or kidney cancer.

The CDR3 nucleotides are TGTGCCAGCAGCTTAGGGTGGGATAATGAGCAGTTCTTC. It specifies CASSLGWDNEQFF. The chain carries TRBV7-9 and TRBJ2-1, with D unclear. Germline V gene lookup returns CDR1 SEHNR and CDR2 FQNEAQ (reference sequence). Trimming stripped 1 base from V and 7 bases from J, with 8 bases between. This CDR3 has 13 residues.

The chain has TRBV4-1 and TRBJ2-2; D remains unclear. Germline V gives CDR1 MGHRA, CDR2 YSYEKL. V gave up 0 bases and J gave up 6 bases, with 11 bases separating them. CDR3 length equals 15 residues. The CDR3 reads CASSQDQSVAGELFF. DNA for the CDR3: TGCGCCAGCAGCCAAGATCAAAGCGTCGCCGGGGAGCTGTTTTTT.

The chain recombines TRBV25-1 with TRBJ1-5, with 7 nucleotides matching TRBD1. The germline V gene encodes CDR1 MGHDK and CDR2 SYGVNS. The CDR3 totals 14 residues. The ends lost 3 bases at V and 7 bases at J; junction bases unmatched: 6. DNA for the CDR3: TGTGCCAGCAGTGAGACCGGGACAGAACAGCCCCAGCATTTT. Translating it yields CASSETGTEQPQHF.

The CDR3 protein is CASSFGRPALAKNIQYF. The CDR3 nucleotides read TGTGCCAGCAGCTTCGGACGGCCGGCTCTAGCCAAAAACATTCAGTACTTC. The chain has TRBV5-4 and TRBJ2-4; D is undetermined. V was trimmed by 2 bases and J by 0 bases, leaving 15 bases between them. The CDR3 consists of 17 residues. Germline CDR1 and CDR2: SGHNT and YYREEE (reference sequence).

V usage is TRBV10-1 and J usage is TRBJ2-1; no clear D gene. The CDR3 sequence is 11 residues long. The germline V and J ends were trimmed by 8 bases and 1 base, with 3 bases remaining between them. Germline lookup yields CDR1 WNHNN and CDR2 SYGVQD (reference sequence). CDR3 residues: CASGSYNEQFF. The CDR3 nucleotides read TGCGCCAGCGGGTCCTACAATGAGCAGTTCTTC.